This TCR beta chain was observed in a study of T cells in Graves' hyperthyroidism and ophthalmopathy. Findings of the study overall: Blood also carried most thyroid clonotypes expanded above 0.001.

Amplification yielded TCR beta CDR3 regions, with RNA transcripts as the source. A set of HTBI primers served as the primers for a first-round RT-PCR of the TCR CDR3. TCRdb processed the multiplex PCR reads anew with MiXCR; each CDR3 protein has one entry. The sample shows hundreds of thousands of distinct CDR3 sequences, roughly 15% of them seen only once. From germline, CDR1 is MNHEY and CDR2 SMNVEV (reference sequence). This CDR3 contains 14 residues. J gave up 3 bases and V 6 bases, and 4 bases lay outside the gene matches. A word on this clonotype: Its specificity is not known.

Specimen: blood. The clonotype was recovered from a middle-aged woman with Graves' ophthalmopathy. The chain links TRBV27 to TRBJ2-5; 10 bases fit TRBD2. For the CDR3, the DNA is TGTGCCAGCAGCGGACTAGCGGAAGAAGAGACCCAGTACTTC. It codes for CASSGLAEEETQYF.